The clone carrying this T cell receptor (beta chain) turned up a few times. Antigen unknown. These data belong to a study of cytomegalovirus exposure and HLA in healthy donors. Study information: Roughly 80 million unique TCRs from HLA-typed donors made up an early data release. Overall study results and limits: Later analysis associated a missense DCLRE1C variant with TCR beta V- and J-gene trimming. TCR association rates varied by HLA locus in a later analysis, with DRB1 highest and HLA-C lowest.

In germline, CDR1 is SGHRS, CDR2 YFSETQ. The trim removed 4 bases at V and 0 bases at J, leaving 2 bases unmatched. The CDR3 is 15 residues long. It was with 60 Vbeta and 13 Jbeta primers that the PCR ran. Original methodology: In a later analysis, of roughly 83 million unique beta chains, about 10 million appeared in at least two donors. The repertoire was sequenced with immunoSEQ multiplex PCR; TCRdb's copy has only in-frame clones and lacks some. The V and J calls and clone size were taken over from that table, and D and trimming were inferred from the DNA. This table has tens of thousands of clones, 70% appearing once.

The clonotype was recovered from a woman aged 45 to 65 in good health and CMV-seropositive. V gene TRBV5-1 combines with J gene TRBJ2-1; TRBD1 matches 9 bases. Sequencing used PBMCs. The CDR3 here is CASSGQGSSYNEQFF. CDR3 nucleotides: TGCGCCAGCAGCGGACAGGGGAGCTCCTACAATGAGCAGTTCTTC.